A selection of T cell receptor beta chains follows, all from one sample in a study of radiotherapy plus CTLA-4 blockade in lung cancer. Data came from immunoSEQ multiplex PCR; TCRdb stores just in-frame clones and leaves some out. Of around 80,000 clones listed, under 85% are singletons. The sample here was peripheral blood, taken from a patient treated with radiotherapy plus ipilimumab. The receptors derive from a human donor with non-small cell lung cancer who had stable disease on radiotherapy plus ipilimumab. Both conserved end residues are part of each CDR3. The D gene is left open where the match is weak. The size field is filled for only some rows; it gives once, few, many or a size class.

>.|.|TRBV5-1|TRBJ2-3
TGCGCCAGCTCCGGACAGTCGAATGTTGATACGCAGTATTTT
CASSGQSNVDTQYF
>TRBD1|few|TRBV6-5|TRBJ2-1
TGTGCCAGCAGTTCCGGGACAGAACCCTACAATGAGCAGTTCTTC
CASSSGTEPYNEQFF
>.|.|TRBV18|TRBJ2-5
TGTGCCAGCTCACTGACAGGTGCCGGGACCCAGTACTTC
CASSLTGAGTQYF
>.|.|TRBV5-1|TRBJ2-1
TGCGCCAGCACCAACAGGGAGGTCTCCTACAATGAGCAGTTCTTC
CASTNREVSYNEQFF
>.|.|TRBV6-5|TRBJ1-2
TGTGCCAGCAGGCCCCGCGGGGGGGTCGATGGCTACACCTTC
CASRPRGGVDGYTF
>.|.|TRBV6-5|TRBJ1-2
TGTGCCAGCACCCTGACAGGCTATGGCTACACCTTC
CASTLTGYGYTF
>TRBD1|few|TRBV19|TRBJ1-2
TGTGCCAGTAGTCCCCGGGACAGGGGAGGCTACACCTTC
CASSPRDRGGYTF
>.|.|TRBV30|TRBJ1-5
TGTGCCTGGAGTCAAGGGTCCTCCATCAATCAGCCCCAGCATTTT
CAWSQGSSINQPQHF
>.|.|TRBV9|TRBJ2-1
TGTGCCAGCAGCGTAGGGGATTTAGGAGTTTACAATGAGCAGTTCTTC
CASSVGDLGVYNEQFF
>.|.|TRBV10-1|TRBJ1-1
TGCGCCAGCAGTGAGACCCGAGGGGCAGGGACTGAAGCTTTCTTT
CASSETRGAGTEAFF
>.|.|TRBV7-8|TRBJ2-5
TGTGCCAGCAGCTTAGCGGTCAGGGACCAAGAGACCCAGTACTTC
CASSLAVRDQETQYF
>TRBD2|.|TRBV30|TRBJ2-7
TGTGCCTGGAAGACTAGCCCGAGCTCCTACGAGCAGTACTTC
CAWKTSPSSYEQYF
>TRBD2|.|TRBV6-5|TRBJ2-1
TGTGGCAGCTGTTATGGGACTAGCGGGAATGAGCAGTTCTTC
CGSCYGTSGNEQFF
>TRBD1|.|TRBV7-2|TRBJ2-3
TGTGCCAGCAGCCCGGACAGGGATCGCACAGATACGCAGTATTTT
CASSPDRDRTDTQYF
>.|.|TRBV7-2|TRBJ1-3
TGTGCCAGCTCTCCTAGCTCTGGAAACACCATATATTTT
CASSPSSGNTIYF
>.|.|TRBV6-5|TRBJ1-3
TGTGCCAGCAGTTCCCACTCTGGAAACACCATATATTTT
CASSSHSGNTIYF
>.|.|TRBV7-6|TRBJ2-2
TGTGCCAGCCTATCCGGAAGTCTAGGCACCGGGGAGCTGTTTTTT
CASLSGSLGTGELFF
>.|.|TRBV6-5|TRBJ2-2
TGTGCCAGCAGTTCAACAGGGCTCTCGGTTGGGGAGCTGTTTTTT
CASSSTGLSVGELFF
>.|once|TRBV5-4|TRBJ1-2
TGTGCCAGCAGCGGCAATGGACAGTTTGCATCCGGCTACACCTTC
CASSGNGQFASGYTF
>TRBD2|.|TRBV28|TRBJ2-5
TGTGCCAGCAGCTCGGGGTTAACGATGGCGGGGGGGCCCAGGGAGACCCAGTACTTC
CASSSGLTMAGGPRETQYF
>TRBD2|.|TRBV19|TRBJ2-1
TGTGCCAGTAGCCAGGGGAGACTGGCGGGAGGGCCCAATGAGCAGTTCTTC
CASSQGRLAGGPNEQFF
>TRBD1|once|TRBV28|TRBJ1-5
TGTGCCAGCAGTGGGACAGATCAGAGAACCAATCAGCCCCAGCATTTT
CASSGTDQRTNQPQHF
>.|.|TRBV28|TRBJ1-2
TGTGCCAGCAGCCTTGGGAGCTTCGGCTACACCTTC
CASSLGSFGYTF
>.|.|TRBV5-1|TRBJ1-4
TGCGCCAGCAGCTTAGGGACGGCTAATGAAAAACTGTTTTTT
CASSLGTANEKLFF
>TRBD2|once|TRBV11-2|TRBJ2-1
TGTGCCAGCAGCACCGGGACTAGCGTCTATGAGCAGTTCTTC
CASSTGTSVYEQFF
>.|.|TRBV7-4|TRBJ2-7
TGTGCCAGCAGCTTATATAGGTTGAGGTCCCAACACTCCAACTCCTACGAGCAGTACTTC
CASSLYRLRSQHSNSYEQYF
>.|.|TRBV18|TRBJ2-1
TGTGCCAGCTCACCAGGTACGCGGCGGGATGAGCAGTTCTTC
CASSPGTRRDEQFF
>.|few|TRBV10-3|TRBJ2-7
TGTGCCATCAGTGGGGGGGACAGAGCACTCTACGAGCAGTACTTC
CAISGGDRALYEQYF
>TRBD1|.|TRBV7-3|TRBJ2-7
TGTGCCAGCAGCCCCCAGACAGGGTCGCAGGTCGAGCAGTACTTC
CASSPQTGSQVEQYF
>.|.|TRBV5-5|TRBJ1-1
TGTGCCAGCAGCCCTTTGGTGTTCAGGGGCGGCACTGAAGCTTTCTTT
CASSPLVFRGGTEAFF
>.|.|TRBV5-4|TRBJ2-5
TGTGCCAGCAGCTTCGGACTAGGGGGGACCCAGTACTTC
CASSFGLGGTQYF
>.|.|TRBV19|TRBJ2-3
TGTGCCAGTAGTCCCCTACCCGGAGGCAGCACAGATACGCAGTATTTT
CASSPLPGGSTDTQYF
>TRBD1|.|TRBV5-4|TRBJ1-2
TGTGCCAGCAGCTCGGGACAGAACTATGGCTACACCTTC
CASSSGQNYGYTF
>.|.|TRBV9|TRBJ2-2
TGTGCCAGCAGCGTCACGGATATGGCCGGGGAGCTGTTTTTT
CASSVTDMAGELFF
>TRBD2|.|TRBV9|TRBJ2-3
TGTGCCAGCAGCGTAGGGGTAGCGGGAGGGCCTTTCGCAGATACGCAGTATTTT
CASSVGVAGGPFADTQYF
>TRBD1|.|TRBV2|TRBJ2-4
TGTGCCAGCAGACGGGACAGGGGAGCCAAAAACATTCAGTACTTC
CASRRDRGAKNIQYF
>TRBD1|.|TRBV9|TRBJ2-7
TGTGCCAGCAGCGTAGGAAGGACAGGGGGCGGGTCAGTCTACGAGCAGTACTTC
CASSVGRTGGGSVYEQYF
>TRBD1|few|TRBV14|TRBJ2-1
TGTGCCAGCAGCGACCCGGGACAGGTTTCCTACAATGAGCAGTTCTTC
CASSDPGQVSYNEQFF
>.|.|TRBV5-4|TRBJ1-2
TGTGCCAGCAGCTCCCCCCAGGGTAACTATGGCTACACCTTC
CASSSPQGNYGYTF
>TRBD2|.|TRBV30|TRBJ2-5
TGTGCCTGGAGTCCCGGGACTAGCGGGTTTGTCAGGGAGACCCAGTACTTC
CAWSPGTSGFVRETQYF
>.|.|TRBV27|TRBJ1-1
TGTGCCAGCAGTTTCGGCATACAGAACACTGAAGCTTTCTTT
CASSFGIQNTEAFF
>TRBD1|.|TRBV28|TRBJ1-5
TGTGCCAGCAGTTTAGGGACAGGGATGCGCCAGCCCCAGCATTTT
CASSLGTGMRQPQHF
>TRBD1|.|TRBV30|TRBJ1-5
TGTGCCTGGGCGGGACAGGGGGAGCCCCAGCATTTT
CAWAGQGEPQHF
>.|few|TRBV6-6|TRBJ2-5
TGTGCCAGCAGTTACGACCGCAGAGGGGCCGGGGAGACCCAGTACTTC
CASSYDRRGAGETQYF
>.|.|TRBV19|TRBJ1-5
TGTGCCAGTAGCATAACTACAGGCAATCAGCCCCAGCATTTT
CASSITTGNQPQHF
>.|.|TRBV2|TRBJ1-1
TGTGCCAGCAGTGGGGACATACTGAACACTGAAGCTTTCTTT
CASSGDILNTEAFF
>TRBD1|.|TRBV7-2|TRBJ1-1
TGTGCCAGCAGCGCAGGGACAGGGGGCTGGGGCACTGAAGCTTTCTTT
CASSAGTGGWGTEAFF
>.|once|TRBV19|TRBJ2-1
TGTGCCAGTAGACCGGAGGGCCCCTCCTACAATGAGCAGTTCTTC
CASRPEGPSYNEQFF
>.|.|TRBV9|TRBJ1-2
TGTGCCAGCAGCGTAGGAGACTCAGCTGGCTACACCTTC
CASSVGDSAGYTF
>TRBD2|.|TRBV5-4|TRBJ2-3
TGTGCCAGCAGCCTTAGCGGGAGTGCTGGAGATACGCAGTATTTT
CASSLSGSAGDTQYF
>.|.|TRBV28|TRBJ2-5
TGTGCCAGCAGTCCTCCCGGGCGGAAAGAGACCCAGTACTTC
CASSPPGRKETQYF
>TRBD1|.|TRBV28|TRBJ1-4
TGTGCCAGCAGGACAGGGCACAATGAAAAACTGTTTTTT
CASRTGHNEKLFF
>TRBD1|.|TRBV7-9|TRBJ2-5
TGTGCCAGCAGCAGGGACAGGGGGTTGGAGACCCAGTACTTC
CASSRDRGLETQYF
>TRBD1|.|TRBV27|TRBJ1-6
TGTGCCAGCAGTTTAAGAGGGCGACAGGGGGGGAAGGTTGGTTCACCCCTCCACTTT
CASSLRGRQGGKVGSPLHF
>.|.|TRBV6-5|TRBJ2-7
TGTGCCAGCAGTGGGATTGTAGCCTCCGAGCAGTACTTC
CASSGIVASEQYF
>.|.|TRBV6-5|TRBJ2-2
TGTGCCAGCAGTATACAGGCCTCGGGGGAGCTGTTTTTT
CASSIQASGELFF
>.|few|TRBV7-3|TRBJ2-2
TGTGCCAGCAGCTTAATGGAGGTCGCGAACACCGGGGAGCTGTTTTTT
CASSLMEVANTGELFF
>TRBD1|few|TRBV7-2|TRBJ1-4
TGTGCCAGCAGCACGTGGACAGGGCGAAATGAAAAACTGTTTTTT
CASSTWTGRNEKLFF